What follows are 17 T cell receptor beta chains derived from one specimen sequenced in a study of early T cells in non-severe SARS-CoV-2 infection. MiXCR, applied by TCRdb to the 5' RACE reads, yields one record per CDR3 protein. Of 80,000 or so distinct CDR3 sequences listed, 5% to 7% are singletons. The sample consisted of whole blood. The source is an adult who was a healthcare worker with PCR-confirmed SARS-CoV-2 infection or an uninfected control (not recorded which).

Regarding this clonotype: Relative to the germline gene, one junction end is altered; a read error may explain this. CDR3 loop: CASNQNGLGEKLIF. The CDR3, as DNA: TGTGCCAGCAACCAGAACGGCCTGGGAGAAAAACTGATTTTT. The chain carries TRBV2 and TRBJ1-4, with unresolved D. CDR1 and CDR2 (germline): SNHLY, FYNNEI. This CDR3 region has 14 residues.

V usage is TRBV6-2 or TRBV6-3 and J usage is TRBJ2-2; 7 bases align to TRBD2. CDR1 is MNHEY, CDR2 SVGEGT, per germline. The ends lost 5 bases at V and 3 bases at J; junction bases unmatched: 12. The CDR3 extends over 17 amino acids. CDR3 sequence reads: CASSPHRDYGDTGELFF. DNA of the CDR3: TGTGCCAGCAGTCCACACCGGGACTATGGTGACACCGGGGAGCTGTTTTTT.

This clonotype was recorded at least ten times. V and J are TRBV24-1 and TRBJ1-2; 11 nucleotides agree with TRBD1. Germline V lookup: CDR1 KGHDR, CDR2 SFDVKD. The CDR3 runs to 15 residues. The junction had 8 bases not matched to a gene; V was cut back by 3 bases and J by 9 bases. The CDR3 spells CATSDPGTGGFSYTF. The CDR3 DNA reads as TGTGCCACCAGTGATCCCGGGACAGGGGGTTTTAGCTACACCTTC.

This chain connects TRBV20-1 to TRBJ1-2; weak D call: TRBD1 (5 bases). The CDR3 is made up of 13 amino acids. CDR1 and CDR2 (germline): DFQATT, SNEGSKA (reference sequence). With 6 bases removed from V and 4 bases from J, the gap between germline ends came to 15 bases. CDR3: CSAQIGGTYGYTF. CDR3 DNA sequence: TGCAGTGCCCAGATCGGGGGAACCTATGGCTACACCTTC.

This clonotype turned up a few times. The V gene is TRBV9, the J gene TRBJ2-3, with unresolved D. The V and J ends lost 3 bases and 5 bases respectively, with 7 bases between them. CDR1 is SGDLS and CDR2 is YYNGEE in the germline V gene. There are 12 residues in the CDR3. The CDR3 reads CASSETGDTQYF. The CDR3 DNA reads TGTGCCAGCAGCGAGACGGGAGATACGCAGTATTTT.

This clonotype has at least ten counts. The CDR3 DNA reads TGCGCCAGCAGTGAAGTACAGGGGAAAGGTTACGAGCAGTACTTC. Protein: CASSEVQGKGYEQYF. The chain combines TRBV10-1 with TRBJ2-7, with TRBD1 identical over 7 bases. CDR3 length: 15 amino acids. V lost 3 bases and J lost 4; bases outside the gene matches: 9. Germline V gene sequence: CDR1 WNHNN, CDR2 SYGVQD (reference sequence).

This clonotype was seen at least ten times. V is TRBV5-1 and J is TRBJ2-2, with a possible D match to TRBD1 (6 bases). Trimming left V 3 bases short and J 3 bases short, with 15 bases between. From germline, CDR1 is SGHRS and CDR2 YFSETQ. This CDR3 has 16 amino acids. The CDR3 loop reads CASSSYRDRDTGELFF. The DNA of the CDR3 is TGCGCCAGCAGCTCCTACAGGGATCGCGACACCGGGGAGCTGTTTTTT.

DNA of the CDR3: TGTGCCAGCAGCACCTTCTCTACCGGTTCCTACGAGCAGTACTTC. It is translated as CASSTFSTGSYEQYF. The V and J genes are TRBV7-2 and TRBJ2-7; D remains unclear. V shed 5 bases and J shed 1 base, with 15 bases lying between them. The CDR3 contains 15 residues. Germline V lookup: CDR1 SGHTA, CDR2 FQGNSA.

This clonotype turned up a few times. The chain joins TRBV2 to TRBJ2-1; TRBD2 agrees at 14 bases. Germline lookup yields CDR1 SNHLY and CDR2 FYNNEI. The CDR3 is 20 residues long. V was pared by 4 bases and J by 5 bases, with 16 bases of the junction left unmatched. The CDR3 DNA is TGTGCCAGCAGTGGGGAACCGGGACTAGCGGGGGTTCAGGCTAACAATGAGCAGTTCTTC. Residues: CASSGEPGLAGVQANNEQFF.

V usage is TRBV9 and J usage is TRBJ2-5; 9 positions match TRBD2. The J segment lost 5 bases and the V segment lost 2 bases, leaving 10 bases of the junction unmatched. The CDR3 extends over 16 amino acids. Looked up from germline, CDR1 is SGDLS and CDR2 is YYNGEE. The CDR3 DNA reads TGTGCCAGCAGCGTCTCTTTGCGGGGGGGCCTGGAGACCCAGTACTTC. It yields the protein CASSVSLRGGLETQYF.

This clonotype has more than one count but fewer than ten. The chain combines TRBV10-2 with TRBJ2-3, with D perhaps matching TRBD2 (7 bases). This CDR3 spans 14 amino acids. The germline V and J ends were trimmed by 3 bases and 5 bases, with 12 bases remaining between them. The germline gives CDR1 WSHSY, CDR2 SAAADI. For the CDR3, the DNA is TGCGCCAGCAGTGAAGGGGGGGTTGTAGATACGCAGTATTTT. Translation: CASSEGGVVDTQYF.

This clonotype was recorded at least ten times. The chain is built from TRBV9 and TRBJ2-3; D is uncertain. The V end lost 3 bases, the J end lost 1 base, and 6 bases lay between the germline ends. The CDR3 loop spans 13 amino acids. Per germline, CDR1 SGDLS and CDR2 YYNGEE. The CDR3, as DNA: TGTGCCAGCAGCGCCTCGCGCACAGATACGCAGTATTTT. Its protein product is CASSASRTDTQYF.

This CDR3 reads CASSSEKGGFGYTF. The CDR3 DNA follows: TGTGCCAGCAGCTCTGAAAAGGGGGGCTTTGGCTACACCTTC. V is TRBV11-2 and J is TRBJ1-2, with a tentative D call TRBD1 (6 bases). Germline loops: CDR1 SGHAT, CDR2 FQNNGV. The CDR3 runs 14 residues. V gave up 4 bases and J gave up 7 bases, with 16 bases separating them.

The chain combines TRBV9 with TRBJ1-6, with D unclear. Trimming shortened V by 0 bases and J by 5 bases, and 6 bases separated the two germline ends. Per germline, CDR1 SGDLS and CDR2 YYNGEE. The CDR3 has 14 amino acids. CDR3 protein: CASSVAADNSPLHF. The CDR3 DNA reads TGTGCCAGCAGCGTAGCTGCAGATAATTCACCCCTCCACTTT. The whole variable domain, filled in from reference TRBV9 and TRBJ1-6, reads DSGVTQTPKHLITATGQRVTLRCSPRSGDLSVYWYQQSLDQGLQFLIQYYNGEERAKGNILERFSAQQFPDLHSELNLSSLELGDSALYFCASSVAADNSPLHFGNGTRLTVT.

This clonotype was counted many times. The chain employs TRBV25-1 and TRBJ1-1; D unclear. The CDR3 consists of 12 residues. V gave up 6 bases and J gave up 2 bases, with 7 bases separating them. Germline CDR1 is MGHDK and CDR2 is SYGVNS. DNA for the CDR3: TGTGCCAGCAGACAGACAAACACTGAAGCTTTCTTT. Amino acids: CASRQTNTEAFF.

The sample holds a few counts of this clonotype. J is TRBJ2-3 and V is TRBV7-9; D possibly corresponds to TRBD2 (6 bases). The germline gives CDR1 SEHNR, CDR2 FQNEAQ (reference sequence). The CDR3 is 17 amino acids. The V and J ends lost 0 bases and 4 bases respectively, with 17 bases between them. In DNA, the CDR3 is TGTGCCAGCAGCTTAGCCATTGCTCGACTAGACCCAGATACGCAGTATTTT. It translates to CASSLAIARLDPDTQYF.

The chain couples TRBV9 to TRBJ2-3, with 7 bases identical to TRBD2. Germline CDR1 SGDLS, CDR2 YYNGEE. V was pared by 3 bases and J by 1 base, with 8 bases of the junction left unmatched. This CDR3 region has 16 residues. The CDR3 protein is CASSALSGMGTDTQYF. The CDR3 DNA reads TGTGCCAGCAGCGCTCTAAGCGGGATGGGCACAGATACGCAGTATTTT. Full variable domain (missing parts from reference TRBV9 and TRBJ2-3): DSGVTQTPKHLITATGQRVTLRCSPRSGDLSVYWYQQSLDQGLQFLIQYYNGEERAKGNILERFSAQQFPDLHSELNLSSLELGDSALYFCASSALSGMGTDTQYFGPGTRLTVL.